These T cell receptor beta chains were read from a single sample in a study of cytotoxic CD8 clonotypes in ibrutinib-treated CLL. Here immunoSEQ multiplex PCR was the method, and the copy in TCRdb shows in-frame clones only, minus some. The sample shows almost 250,000 clones, 70% of them seen only once. Sequenced material: PBMCs, taken after 24 months of ibrutinib treatment. These receptors were taken from a human donor with chronic lymphocytic leukemia. Both conserved end residues are part of each CDR3. Fields, in order: D gene, J gene, clone size, V gene, CDR3 protein. D genes are given only for firm matches. Only part of the rows carry a size: once, few, many, or a class if the clone is expanded.

-	TRBJ2-2	-	TRBV5-1	CASSLEGANTGELFF
-	TRBJ1-3	few	TRBV18	CASSPQDRGPGNTIYF
-	TRBJ2-5	-	TRBV9	CASSVEGKETQYF
TRBD2	TRBJ2-5	-	TRBV28	CASGSGSQETQYF
-	TRBJ2-1	-	TRBV7-2	CASSYGLRGEQFF
TRBD1	TRBJ2-2	-	TRBV11-2	CASSLLQGTGELFF
-	TRBJ2-7	-	TRBV28	CASRAPAAYEQYF
-	TRBJ2-6	-	TRBV25-1	CASSRIADDKWRHVLTF
TRBD1	TRBJ1-5	few	TRBV28	CASSGQGYNQPQHF
-	TRBJ2-5	-	TRBV28	CASSPGGGETQYF
-	TRBJ2-3	few	TRBV27	CASTRSFTSTDTQYF
TRBD2	TRBJ2-7	-	TRBV28	CASTGTSGPYEQYF
TRBD2	TRBJ2-2	-	TRBV4-3	CASSQGGRATGELFF
TRBD2	TRBJ2-1	-	TRBV5-1	CASSLELANNEQFF
-	TRBJ1-1	-	TRBV6-6	CASSNRQNTEAFF
-	TRBJ2-1	-	TRBV13	CASSPAYNEQFF
TRBD1	TRBJ2-3	-	TRBV6-1	CASKAQGRADTQYF
-	TRBJ1-5	-	TRBV6-5	CASSKREYNQPQHF
-	TRBJ1-1	-	TRBV7-9	CASSLIARGGTEAFF
-	TRBJ2-1	-	TRBV7-9	CASSLLDEGEQFF
-	TRBJ2-7	-	TRBV13	CASSLNYEQYF
-	TRBJ1-5	-	TRBV28	CASTSFVGADQPQHF
-	TRBJ2-1	-	TRBV6-5	CASSRDNEQFF
TRBD2	TRBJ2-3	-	TRBV28	CASSLDRGLAVFTGAQYF
-	TRBJ2-7	-	TRBV6-5	CASSPSGNPYEQYF
-	TRBJ1-2	once	TRBV15	CATSRGSLNYGYTF
TRBD2	TRBJ2-7	-	TRBV10-2	CASSLAGIYEQYF
-	TRBJ2-1	-	TRBV27	CASSPWSLYNEQFF
-	TRBJ2-3	-	TRBV27	CASSPHSGYFTDTQYF
-	TRBJ2-7	-	TRBV28	CASSLLGNSYEQYF
-	TRBJ2-7	-	TRBV4-3	CASSQWSGPYEQYF
-	TRBJ2-3	few	TRBV27	CASSSPIGDTQYF
TRBD2	TRBJ2-7	-	TRBV18	CASSPGLAGEREQYF
TRBD1	TRBJ2-7	-	TRBV19	CASSATGGQWEQYF